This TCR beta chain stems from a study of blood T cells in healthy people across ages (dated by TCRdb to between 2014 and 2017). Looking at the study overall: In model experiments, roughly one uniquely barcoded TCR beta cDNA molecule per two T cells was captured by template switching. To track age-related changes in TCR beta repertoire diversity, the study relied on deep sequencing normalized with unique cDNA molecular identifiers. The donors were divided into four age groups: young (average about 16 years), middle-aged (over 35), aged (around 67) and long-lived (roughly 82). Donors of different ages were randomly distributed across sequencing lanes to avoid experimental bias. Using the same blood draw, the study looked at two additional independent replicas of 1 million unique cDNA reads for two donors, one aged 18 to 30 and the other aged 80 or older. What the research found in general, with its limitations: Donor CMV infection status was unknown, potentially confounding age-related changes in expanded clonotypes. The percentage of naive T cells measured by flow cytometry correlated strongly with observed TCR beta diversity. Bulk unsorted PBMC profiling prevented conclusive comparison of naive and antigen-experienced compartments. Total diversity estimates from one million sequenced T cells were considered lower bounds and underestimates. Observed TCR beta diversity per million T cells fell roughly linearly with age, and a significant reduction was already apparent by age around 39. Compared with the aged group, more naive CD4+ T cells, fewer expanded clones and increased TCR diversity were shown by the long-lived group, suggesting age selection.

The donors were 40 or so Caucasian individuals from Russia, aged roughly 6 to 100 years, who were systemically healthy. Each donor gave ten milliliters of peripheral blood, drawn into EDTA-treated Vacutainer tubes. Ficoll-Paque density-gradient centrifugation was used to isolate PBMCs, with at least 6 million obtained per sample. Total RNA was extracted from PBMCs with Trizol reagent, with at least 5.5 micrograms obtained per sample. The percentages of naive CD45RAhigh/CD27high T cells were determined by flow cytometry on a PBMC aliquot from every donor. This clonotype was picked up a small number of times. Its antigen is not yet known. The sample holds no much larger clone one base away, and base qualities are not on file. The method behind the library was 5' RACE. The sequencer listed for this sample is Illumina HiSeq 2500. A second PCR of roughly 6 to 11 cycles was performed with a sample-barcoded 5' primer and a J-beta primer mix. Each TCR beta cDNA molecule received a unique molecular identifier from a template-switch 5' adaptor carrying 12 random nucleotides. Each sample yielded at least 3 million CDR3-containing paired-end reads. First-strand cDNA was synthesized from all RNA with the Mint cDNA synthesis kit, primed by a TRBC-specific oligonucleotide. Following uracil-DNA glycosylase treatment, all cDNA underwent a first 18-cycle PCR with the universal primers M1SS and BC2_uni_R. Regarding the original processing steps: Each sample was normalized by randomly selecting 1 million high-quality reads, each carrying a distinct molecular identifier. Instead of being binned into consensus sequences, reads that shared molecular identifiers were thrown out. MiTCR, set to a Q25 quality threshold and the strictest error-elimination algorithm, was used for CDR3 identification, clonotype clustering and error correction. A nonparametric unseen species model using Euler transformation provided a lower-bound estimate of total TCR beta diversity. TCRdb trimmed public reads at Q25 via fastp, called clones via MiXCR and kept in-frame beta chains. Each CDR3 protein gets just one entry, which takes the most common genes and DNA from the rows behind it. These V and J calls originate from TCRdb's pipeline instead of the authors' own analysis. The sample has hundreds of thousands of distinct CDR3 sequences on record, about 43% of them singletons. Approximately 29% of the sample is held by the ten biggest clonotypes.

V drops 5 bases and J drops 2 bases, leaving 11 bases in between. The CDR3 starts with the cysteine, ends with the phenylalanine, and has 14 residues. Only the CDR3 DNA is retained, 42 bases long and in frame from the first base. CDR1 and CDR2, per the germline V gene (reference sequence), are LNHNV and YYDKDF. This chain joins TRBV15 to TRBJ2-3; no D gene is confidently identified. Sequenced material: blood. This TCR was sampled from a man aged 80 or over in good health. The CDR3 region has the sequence CATSSPAYTDTQYF. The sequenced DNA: TGTGCCACCAGCTCTCCCGCTTACACAGATACGCAGTATTTT. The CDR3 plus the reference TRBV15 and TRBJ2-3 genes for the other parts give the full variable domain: DAMVIQNPRYQVTQFGKPVTLSCSQTLNHNVMYWYQQKSSQAPKLLFHYYDKDFNNEADTPDNFQSRRPNTSFCFLDIRSPGLGDTAMYLCATSSPAYTDTQYFGPGTRLTVL.